Listed here is a single T cell receptor beta chain. Its target is unknown. The sample originates from a study of T cell responses to AZD1222 COVID-19 vaccine. General observations from the study: Spike-specific TCR depth and breadth grew after two AZD1222 doses.

The table came from immunoSEQ multiplex PCR; TCRdb's copy has only in-frame clones and leaves some out. The table has 150,000 or so clones, 90% to 95% seen once; the top ten hold 1.5% to 2%. The receptor was isolated from an adult in good health. Specimen: peripheral blood, collected on day 0 of AZD1222 vaccination.

The CDR3 DNA sequence: TGTGCCAGCAGCTTGGGACGTGGGGGATTTGGAAACACCATATATTTT. As protein: CASSLGRGGFGNTIYF. V and J are TRBV5-5 and TRBJ1-3, with a tentative D call TRBD1 (5 bases). Germline CDR1 SGHKS, CDR2 YYEKEE (reference sequence). V dropped 0 bases and J dropped 3 bases, with 13 bases sitting between them. The CDR3 runs 16 residues. The entire variable domain, with the rest obtained from reference TRBV5-5 and TRBJ1-3, is as follows: DAGVTQSPTHLIKTRGQQVTLRCSPISGHKSVSWYQQVLGQGPQFIFQYYEKEERGRGNFPDRFSARQFPNYSSELNVNALLLGDSALYLCASSLGRGGFGNTIYFGEGSWLTVV.